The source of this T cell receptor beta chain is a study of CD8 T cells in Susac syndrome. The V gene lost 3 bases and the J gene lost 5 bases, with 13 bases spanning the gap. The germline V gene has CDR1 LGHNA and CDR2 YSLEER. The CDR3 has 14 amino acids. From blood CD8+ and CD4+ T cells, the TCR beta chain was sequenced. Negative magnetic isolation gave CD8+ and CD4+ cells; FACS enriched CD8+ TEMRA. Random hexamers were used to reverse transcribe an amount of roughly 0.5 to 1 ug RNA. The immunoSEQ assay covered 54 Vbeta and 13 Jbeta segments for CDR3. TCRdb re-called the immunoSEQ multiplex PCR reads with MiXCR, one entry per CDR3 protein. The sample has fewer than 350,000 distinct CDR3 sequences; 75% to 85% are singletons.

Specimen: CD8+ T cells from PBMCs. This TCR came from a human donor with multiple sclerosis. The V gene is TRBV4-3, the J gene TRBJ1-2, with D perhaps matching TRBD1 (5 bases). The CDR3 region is CASSHLGTDYGYTF. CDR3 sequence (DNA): TGCGCCAGCAGCCACCTAGGGACCGATTATGGCTACACCTTC.